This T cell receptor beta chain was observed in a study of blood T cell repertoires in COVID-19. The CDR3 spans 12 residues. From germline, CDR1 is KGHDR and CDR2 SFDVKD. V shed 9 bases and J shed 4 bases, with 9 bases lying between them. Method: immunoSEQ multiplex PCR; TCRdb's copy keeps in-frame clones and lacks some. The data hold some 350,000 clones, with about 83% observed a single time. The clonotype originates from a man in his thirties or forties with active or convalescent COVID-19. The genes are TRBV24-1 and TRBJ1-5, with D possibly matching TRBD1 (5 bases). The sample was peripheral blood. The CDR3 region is CATQGGNQPQHF. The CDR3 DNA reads TGTGCCACCCAGGGAGGAAATCAGCCCCAGCATTTT.